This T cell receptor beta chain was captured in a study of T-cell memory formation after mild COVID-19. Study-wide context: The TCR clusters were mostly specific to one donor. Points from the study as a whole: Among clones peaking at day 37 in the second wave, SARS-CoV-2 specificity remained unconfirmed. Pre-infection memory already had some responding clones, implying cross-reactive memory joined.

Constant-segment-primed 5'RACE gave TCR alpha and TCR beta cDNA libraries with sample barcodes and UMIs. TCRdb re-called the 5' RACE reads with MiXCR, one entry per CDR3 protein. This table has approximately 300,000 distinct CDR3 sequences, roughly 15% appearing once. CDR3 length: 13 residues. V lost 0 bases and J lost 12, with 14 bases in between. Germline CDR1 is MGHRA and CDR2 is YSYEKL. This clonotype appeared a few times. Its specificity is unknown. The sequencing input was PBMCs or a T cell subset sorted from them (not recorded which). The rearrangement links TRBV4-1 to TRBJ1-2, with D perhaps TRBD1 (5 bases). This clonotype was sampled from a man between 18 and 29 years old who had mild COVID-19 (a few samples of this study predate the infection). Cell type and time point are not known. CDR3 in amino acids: CASSQDYSEGNTF. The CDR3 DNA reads TGCGCCAGCAGCCAAGATTACAGCGAGGGGAACACCTTC.